The clone carrying this T cell receptor (beta chain) appeared a few times. What it binds is unknown. Germline is not matched at one junction end, which may reflect a read error. The sample is drawn from a study of blood T cells in healthy people across ages. Study results and caveats: Roughly linearly, TCR beta diversity per million T cells fell as age increased.

A J-beta primer mix and a sample-barcoded 5' primer were used in a second PCR of roughly 7 to 12 cycles. TCRdb analysed the 5' RACE reads with MiXCR anew, one entry per CDR3 protein. Of hundreds of thousands of distinct CDR3 sequences in the sample, under 45% were seen once. This CDR3 region has 13 residues. V is TRBV12-3 or TRBV12-4 and J is TRBJ2-1; TRBD2 aligns across 7 bases. The sequencing input was blood. The TCR comes from a man aged 60-69 years in good health. Here the CDR3 DNA reads TGTGCCAGCAGTTCCCTCCTAGCGGATGAGCAGTTCTTT. Protein sequence: CASSSLLADEQFF.